This record looks at one T cell receptor beta chain sequence and its context. As yet, its antigen is unknown. This CDR3 region has 15 residues. The V end lost 5 bases, the J end lost 5 bases, and 16 bases lay between the germline ends. Germline V gene lookup returns CDR1 SGHVS and CDR2 FQNEAQ. TCRdb itself ran the 5' RACE reads through MiXCR, one entry per CDR3 protein. The table shows about 540,000 distinct CDR3 sequences, with about an eighth occurring only once. The sample is drawn from a study of CD8 T cells in ankylosing spondylitis. Study outcomes and limitations: Matched ankylosing spondylitis synovial fluid reportedly showed significant enrichment of disease-linked clones. Fewer than 10 highly homologous variants formed a TCR beta motif that appeared characteristic of ankylosing spondylitis blood. CD8+ disease-linked clones were present at relatively low frequencies in blood.

The clonotype comes from a male donor with ankylosing spondylitis. Sequencing input: blood, either unsorted or a sorted T cell fraction (not recorded which). This chain joins TRBV7-8 and TRBJ1-5; D remains unclear. CDR3 region: CASSPRTGADQPQHF. The DNA for the CDR3 is TGTGCCAGCAGCCCGAGGACGGGTGCGGATCAGCCCCAGCATTTT.